These T cell receptor beta chains were read from a single sample in a study of cytomegalovirus exposure and HLA in healthy donors. Libraries were prepared by immunoSEQ multiplex PCR; TCRdb keeps only in-frame clonotypes and omits some of them. The sample spans fewer than 85,000 clones; the ten largest clones claim about 4.6%. Sequencing was performed on PBMCs. The receptors derive from a young man in good health and CMV-seronegative. The CDR3 runs from the conserved cysteine through the conserved F or W. A D gene is named only where the DNA matches it firmly.

V,D,J,DNA,CDR3
TRBV12-5,NA,TRBJ1-5,TGTGCTAGTGGGACCGACATGGATCAGCCCCAGCATTTT,CASGTDMDQPQHF
TRBV5-5,TRBD1,TRBJ1-5,TGTGCCAGCAGCTCTCTGATTACGACAGGGCGTCAGCCCCAGCATTTT,CASSSLITTGRQPQHF
TRBV9,TRBD2,TRBJ2-2,TGTGCCAGCAGCGTAGCTCGCACTAGCGGGGTCACCGGGGAGCTGTTTTTT,CASSVARTSGVTGELFF
TRBV5-1,NA,TRBJ2-7,TGCGCCAGCAGCAGGGGAAACCCCCACGAGCAGTACTTC,CASSRGNPHEQYF
TRBV18,NA,TRBJ2-7,TGTGCCAGCTCCACCACGGGACATTACGGCGAGCAGTACTTC,CASSTTGHYGEQYF
TRBV5-1,NA,TRBJ2-7,TGCGCCAGCAGCTTGGAAGGGGACTCCTACGAGCAGTACTTC,CASSLEGDSYEQYF
TRBV2,NA,TRBJ1-5,TGTGCCAGCAGTGTTACAACGGGTCAGCCCCAGCATTTT,CASSVTTGQPQHF
TRBV10-3,NA,TRBJ2-3,TGTGCCATCAACCCGAAGAGGTCAGATACGCAGTATTTT,CAINPKRSDTQYF
TRBV11-3,NA,TRBJ2-1,TGTGCCAGCAGCTACACTTTTAGCGCCTCCCCCTTCTTC,CASSYTFSASPFF
TRBV9,NA,TRBJ1-4,TGTGCCAGCAGCGGGGGGCCCATCAGGGAAAAACTGTTTTTT,CASSGGPIREKLFF
TRBV15,TRBD2,TRBJ2-1,TGTGCCACCAGCCCTAGCGGCGGGAGGTACAATGAGCAGTTCTTC,CATSPSGGRYNEQFF
TRBV5-1,TRBD1,TRBJ1-2,TGCGCCAGCAGCCAGGGACAGCCGAGGTATGGCTACACCTTC,CASSQGQPRYGYTF
TRBV6-5,NA,TRBJ1-5,TGTGCCAGCAGTTACAACTTGGGAGTTGATCAGCCCCAGCATTTT,CASSYNLGVDQPQHF
TRBV11-1,TRBD2,TRBJ2-7,TGTGCCAGCAGCCCCGCTGCCGGACTAGCGGGAAACGAGCAGTACTTC,CASSPAAGLAGNEQYF
TRBV4-2,TRBD2,TRBJ2-3,TGTGCCAGCAGCCAACCCCTAGCGGGAGGGGCAGATACGCAGTATTTT,CASSQPLAGGADTQYF
TRBV5-1,TRBD2,TRBJ2-7,TGCGCCAGCAGCTTTTCTAGCGGGAGTGGAGCTGGCTACGAGCAGTACTTC,CASSFSSGSGAGYEQYF
TRBV18,TRBD2,TRBJ2-7,TGTGCCAGCCTACGAACCGGGACTAGCATCTACGAGCAGTACTTC,CASLRTGTSIYEQYF
TRBV2,NA,TRBJ2-7,TGTGCCAGCAGTGACGGCAGGGAATACGAGCAGTACTTC,CASSDGREYEQYF
TRBV5-1,TRBD1,TRBJ1-1,TGCGCCAGCAGCTTTGGGACAGGGGTCCTCGCTGAAGCTTTCTTT,CASSFGTGVLAEAFF
TRBV6-6,NA,TRBJ2-1,TGTGCCAGCAGCTCCCCCGGGGGCAATGAGCAGTTCTTC,CASSSPGGNEQFF
TRBV19,NA,TRBJ1-4,TGTGCCAGTAGTATCAGAACTATATATGGCGAAAAACTGTTTTTT,CASSIRTIYGEKLFF
TRBV5-1,NA,TRBJ2-5,TGCGCCAGCAGCCAAAGCCCCGACTCGCAAGAGACCCAGTACTTC,CASSQSPDSQETQYF
TRBV7-3,TRBD1,TRBJ1-2,TGTGCCAGCAGCATGGGACAGCCCCAAAACTATGGCTACACCTTC,CASSMGQPQNYGYTF
TRBV4-3,NA,TRBJ2-5,TGCGCCAGCAGCCGAACTGGACAGGGAGGGAGTAAGACCCAGTACTTC,CASSRTGQGGSKTQYF
TRBV5-1,NA,TRBJ1-1,TGCGCTAGCAGTTCCCTTCCGAACACTGAAGCTTTCTTT,CASSSLPNTEAFF
TRBV5-4,TRBD1,TRBJ2-7,TGTGCCAGCAGCCTCGGACAGGTTTCTCCTCGGGAGCAGTACTTC,CASSLGQVSPREQYF
TRBV5-1,NA,TRBJ1-2,TGCGCCAGCAGCTACAGTGCTAACTATGGCTACACCTTC,CASSYSANYGYTF
TRBV4-1,NA,TRBJ2-1,TGCGCCAGCAGCCAAGATCCCTCGGGGTGGGGTTCCGACAATGAGCAGTTCTTC,CASSQDPSGWGSDNEQFF
TRBV9,TRBD2,TRBJ2-1,TGTGCCAGCAGCGTAAGCGGGGCCGCCTACAATGAGCAGTTCTTC,CASSVSGAAYNEQFF
TRBV19,TRBD1,TRBJ1-6,TGTGCCAGTAGTGGACTACAGGGGTACAATTCACCCCTCCACTTT,CASSGLQGYNSPLHF
TRBV15,NA,TRBJ1-2,TGTGCCACCAGCAGAGATGGCCCGATCTATGGCTACACCTTC,CATSRDGPIYGYTF
TRBV29-1,TRBD1,TRBJ2-3,TGCAGCGTTGGGGACAGGGTAACAGATACGCAGTATTTT,CSVGDRVTDTQYF
TRBV5-1,NA,TRBJ2-4,TGCGCCAGCAGCTTGGCCCCGGGAATAGGGAACATTCAGTACTTC,CASSLAPGIGNIQYF
TRBV6-5,TRBD2,TRBJ2-1,TGTGCCAGCAGCTCCACCGGGACTAGCGGGAGTTTCTTC,CASSSTGTSGSFF
TRBV19,NA,TRBJ1-3,TGTGCCACTGGGCTTTACTCTGGAAACACCATATATTTT,CATGLYSGNTIYF
TRBV7-6,NA,TRBJ1-1,TGTGCCAGCACCCCCTTAACAGGACAAAGCACTGAAGCTTTCTTT,CASTPLTGQSTEAFF
TRBV9,TRBD2,TRBJ2-5,TGTGCCAGCAGCATGACTAGCGGGCAAGAGACCCAGTACTTC,CASSMTSGQETQYF
TRBV7-6,NA,TRBJ2-3,TGTGCCAGCAGCTTAAGTCCATCGGGGACAGATACGCAGTATTTT,CASSLSPSGTDTQYF
TRBV5-1,NA,TRBJ1-4,TGCGCCAGCAGCTTGGGAGCGGGCTTAAATGAAAAACTGTTTTTT,CASSLGAGLNEKLFF
TRBV18,TRBD1,TRBJ1-6,TGTGCCAGCTCACCTTCCGGGACAGGAAATTCACCCCTCCACTTT,CASSPSGTGNSPLHF
TRBV7-8,NA,TRBJ2-3,TGTGCCAGCAGCTTAGGGGCAGGAGGCCACTCGGATACGCAGTATTTT,CASSLGAGGHSDTQYF
TRBV15,TRBD1,TRBJ2-7,TGTGCCACCAGCAGAGATAGGACAGGGAGCTACGAGCAGTACTTC,CATSRDRTGSYEQYF
TRBV11-2,TRBD2,TRBJ2-1,TGTGCCAGCAGCTTAGGGGGAGGGCCGGATGAGCAGTTCTTC,CASSLGGGPDEQFF
TRBV23-1,NA,TRBJ1-2,TGCGCCAGCAGTGCCAGGGCGGAGGGCTACACCTTC,CASSARAEGYTF
TRBV5-1,TRBD1,TRBJ1-1,TGCGCCAGCAGCCTGACCGGGACAGTAAACACTGAAGCTTTCTTT,CASSLTGTVNTEAFF
TRBV4-2,NA,TRBJ2-7,TGTGCCAGCAGCCAAGATCTTGAAACAGGGTTGGTCTACGAGCAGTACTTC,CASSQDLETGLVYEQYF
TRBV27,TRBD1,TRBJ2-7,TGTGCCAGCAGTTTATCGAGATTGCGGGACAGGGGGCACGAGCAGTACTTC,CASSLSRLRDRGHEQYF
TRBV5-4,NA,TRBJ2-6,TGTGCCAGCAGCTCCCATGAGACTAATATGGGGGCCAACGTCCTGACTTTC,CASSSHETNMGANVLTF
TRBV19,NA,TRBJ2-7,TGTGCCAGTAGTATAAGGCAAGGAGGTTACGAGCAGTACTTC,CASSIRQGGYEQYF
TRBV5-1,NA,TRBJ2-7,TGCGCCAGCTCCTCTGGAGGTAGTTTCTACGAGCAGTACTTC,CASSSGGSFYEQYF
TRBV5-1,NA,TRBJ1-1,TGCGCCAGCAGCTTGGCAGGGGTAGGCCCTGAAGCTTTCTTT,CASSLAGVGPEAFF
TRBV5-1,TRBD1,TRBJ2-7,TGCGCCAGCAGCTTTTCCCTCGACAGGGGGACGTTCGCCTACGAGCAGTACTTC,CASSFSLDRGTFAYEQYF
TRBV5-1,NA,TRBJ1-6,TGCGCCAGCAGCGATAGTCCGAATTCACCCCTCCACTTT,CASSDSPNSPLHF
TRBV12-5,NA,TRBJ1-2,TGTGCTAGTGGTTGGGACACCTATGGCTACACCTTC,CASGWDTYGYTF
TRBV7-3,NA,TRBJ1-2,TGTGCCAGCAGCTTATACCAGGGGAACGGCTACACCTTC,CASSLYQGNGYTF
TRBV19,NA,TRBJ2-2,TGTGCCAGTAATAAAGGGGACACCGGGGAGCTGTTTTTT,CASNKGDTGELFF
TRBV4-1,NA,TRBJ1-1,TGCGCCAGCAGCCAAGACCCCGACGGGGGGGAAGGGGACACTGAAGCTTTCTTT,CASSQDPDGGEGDTEAFF